The subject of this entry is one T cell receptor beta chain. Germline V gene lookup returns CDR1 LNHDA and CDR2 SQIVND (reference sequence). This CDR3 has 15 amino acids. J was trimmed by 5 bases and V by 3 bases; bases with no gene match: 3. This entry comes from a study of blood T cell repertoires in COVID-19. The wider study: COVID-19 samples from acute and convalescent phases originated in the United States, Italy and Spain. PBMCs, B-cell-depleted T cells, or T cells were the source of the cDNA or gDNA that made up the material.

As originally analysed: Amplification of reference gene primers was used by the study to estimate nucleated cell counts. Generated by immunoSEQ multiplex PCR, the TCRdb table keeps only in-frame clones and is missing some. That table supplies the V and J calls and clone size; D and trimming were determined from the DNA. The repertoire holds 120,000 to 150,000 clones, with approximately 90% as singletons. The sequencing input was peripheral blood. This chain connects TRBV19 to TRBJ2-1; 11 bases align to TRBD1. The TCR comes from a human donor in a cohort sampled during active COVID-19. CDR3 nucleotides: TGTGCCAGTAGTATTTTGGGACAGGGGGACAATGAGCAGTTCTTC. Translating it yields CASSILGQGDNEQFF.